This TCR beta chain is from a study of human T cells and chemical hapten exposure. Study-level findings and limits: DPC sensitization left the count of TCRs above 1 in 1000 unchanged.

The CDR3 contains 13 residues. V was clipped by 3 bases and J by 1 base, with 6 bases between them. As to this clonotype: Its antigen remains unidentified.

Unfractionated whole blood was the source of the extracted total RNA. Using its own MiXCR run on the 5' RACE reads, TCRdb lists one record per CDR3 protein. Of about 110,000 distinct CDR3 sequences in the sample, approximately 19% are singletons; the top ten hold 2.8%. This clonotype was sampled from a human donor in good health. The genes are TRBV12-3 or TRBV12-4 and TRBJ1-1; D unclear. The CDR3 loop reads CASSFEENTEAFF. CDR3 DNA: TGTGCCAGCAGTTTTGAGGAGAACACTGAAGCTTTCTTT.